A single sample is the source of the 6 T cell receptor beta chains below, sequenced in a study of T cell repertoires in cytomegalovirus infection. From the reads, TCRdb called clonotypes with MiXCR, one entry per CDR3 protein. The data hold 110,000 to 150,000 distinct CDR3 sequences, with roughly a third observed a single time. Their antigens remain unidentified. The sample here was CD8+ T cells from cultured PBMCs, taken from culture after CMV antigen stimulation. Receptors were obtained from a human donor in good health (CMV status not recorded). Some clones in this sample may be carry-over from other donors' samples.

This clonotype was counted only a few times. The CDR3 protein is CASRRRLNTEAFF. In DNA, the CDR3 is TGTGCCAGTCGCCGGCGGCTGAACACTGAAGCTTTCTTT. This chain connects TRBV27 to TRBJ1-1; D uncertain. V shed 9 bases and J shed 0 bases, with 11 bases lying between them. The CDR3 covers 13 residues. Germline V CDR1 and CDR2: MNHEY, SMNVEV (reference sequence).

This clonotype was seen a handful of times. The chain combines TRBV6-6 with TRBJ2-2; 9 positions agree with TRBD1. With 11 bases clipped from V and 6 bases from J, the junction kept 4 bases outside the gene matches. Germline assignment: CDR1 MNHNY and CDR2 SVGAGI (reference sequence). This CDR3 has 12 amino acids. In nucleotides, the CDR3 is TGTGCCGGGGGGGACAGGGCCGGGGAGCTGTTTTTT. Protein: CAGGDRAGELFF.

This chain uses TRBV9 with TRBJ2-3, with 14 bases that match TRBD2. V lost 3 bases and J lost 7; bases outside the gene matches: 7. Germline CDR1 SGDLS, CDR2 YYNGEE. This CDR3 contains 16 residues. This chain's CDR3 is CASSGLAGGSANTQYF. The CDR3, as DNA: TGTGCCAGCAGCGGACTAGCGGGGGGGTCCGCGAATACGCAGTATTTT.

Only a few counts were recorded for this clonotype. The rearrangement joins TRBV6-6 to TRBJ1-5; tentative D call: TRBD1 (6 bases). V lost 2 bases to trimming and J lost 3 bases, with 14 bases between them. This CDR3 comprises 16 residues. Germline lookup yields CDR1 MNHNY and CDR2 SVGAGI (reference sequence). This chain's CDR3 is CASSYRRGSPNQPQHF. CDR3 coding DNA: TGTGCCAGCAGTTACCGGAGGGGGAGCCCCAATCAGCCCCAGCATTTT.

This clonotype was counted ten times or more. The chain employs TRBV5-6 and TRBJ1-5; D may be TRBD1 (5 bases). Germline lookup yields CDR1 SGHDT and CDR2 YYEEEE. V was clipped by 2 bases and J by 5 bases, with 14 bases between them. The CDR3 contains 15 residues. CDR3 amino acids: CASSFRQIGHQPQHF. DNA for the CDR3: TGTGCCAGCAGCTTCAGACAGATAGGACATCAGCCCCAGCATTTT.

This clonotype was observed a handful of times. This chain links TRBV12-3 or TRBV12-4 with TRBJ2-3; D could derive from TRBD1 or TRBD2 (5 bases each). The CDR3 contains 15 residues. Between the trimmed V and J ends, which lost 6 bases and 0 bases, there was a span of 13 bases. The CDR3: CASSRDATSTDTQYF. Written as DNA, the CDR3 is TGTGCCAGCAGCCGGGACGCGACTAGCACAGATACGCAGTATTTT.